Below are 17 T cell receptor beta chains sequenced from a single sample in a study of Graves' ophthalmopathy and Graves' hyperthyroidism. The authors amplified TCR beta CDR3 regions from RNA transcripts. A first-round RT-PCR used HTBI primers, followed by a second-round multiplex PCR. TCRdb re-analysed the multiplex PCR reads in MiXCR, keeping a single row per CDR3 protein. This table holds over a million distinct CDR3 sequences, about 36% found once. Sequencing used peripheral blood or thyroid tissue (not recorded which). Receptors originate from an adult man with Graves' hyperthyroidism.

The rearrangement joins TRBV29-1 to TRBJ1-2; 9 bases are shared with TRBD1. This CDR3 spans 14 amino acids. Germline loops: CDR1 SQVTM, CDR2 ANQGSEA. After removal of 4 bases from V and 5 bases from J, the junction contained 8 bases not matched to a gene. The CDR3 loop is CSVAGDRVTYGYTF. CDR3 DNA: TGCAGCGTTGCGGGGGACAGGGTTACGTATGGCTACACCTTC.

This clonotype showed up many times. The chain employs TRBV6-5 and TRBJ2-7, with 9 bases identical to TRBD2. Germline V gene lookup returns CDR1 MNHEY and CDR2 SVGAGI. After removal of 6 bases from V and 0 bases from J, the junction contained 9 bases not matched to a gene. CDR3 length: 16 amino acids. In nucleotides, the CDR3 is TGTGCCAGCAGCGACTGGATGCGGGAGGGCTCCTACGAGCAGTACTTC. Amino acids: CASSDWMREGSYEQYF.

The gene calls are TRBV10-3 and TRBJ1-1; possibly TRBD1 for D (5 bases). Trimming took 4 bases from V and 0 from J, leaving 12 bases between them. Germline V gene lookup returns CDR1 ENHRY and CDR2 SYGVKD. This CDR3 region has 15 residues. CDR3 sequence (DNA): TGTGCCATCAGTGGTACCGGGGGAATGAACACTGAAGCTTTCTTT. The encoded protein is CAISGTGGMNTEAFF.

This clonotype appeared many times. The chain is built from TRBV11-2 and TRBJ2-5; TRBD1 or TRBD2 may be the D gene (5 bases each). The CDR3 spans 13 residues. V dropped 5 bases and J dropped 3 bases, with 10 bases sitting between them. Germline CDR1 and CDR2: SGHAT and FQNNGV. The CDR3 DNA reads TGTGCCAGCAGCGCCGGGACCAAAGAGACCCAGTACTTC. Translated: CASSAGTKETQYF.

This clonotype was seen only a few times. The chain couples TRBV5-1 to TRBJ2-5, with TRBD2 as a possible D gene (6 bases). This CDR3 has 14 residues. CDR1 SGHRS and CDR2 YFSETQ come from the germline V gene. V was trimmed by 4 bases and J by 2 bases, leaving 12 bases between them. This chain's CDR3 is CASSQRDSQETQYF. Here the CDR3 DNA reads TGCGCCAGCAGCCAACGGGACTCTCAAGAGACCCAGTACTTC.

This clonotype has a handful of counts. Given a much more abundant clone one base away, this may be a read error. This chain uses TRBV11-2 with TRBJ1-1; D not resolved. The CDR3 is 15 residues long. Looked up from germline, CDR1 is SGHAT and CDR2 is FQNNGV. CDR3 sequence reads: CASSLVRAANAEAFF. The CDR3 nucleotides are TGTGCCAGCAGCTTAGTTAGGGCAGCGAACGCTGAAGCTTTCTTT.

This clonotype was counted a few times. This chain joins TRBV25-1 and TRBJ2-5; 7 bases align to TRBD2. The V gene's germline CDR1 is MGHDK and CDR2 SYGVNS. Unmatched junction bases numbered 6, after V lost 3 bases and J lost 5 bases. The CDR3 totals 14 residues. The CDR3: CASSEAGARETQYF. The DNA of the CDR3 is TGTGCCAGCAGTGAGGCGGGAGCACGGGAGACCCAGTACTTC.

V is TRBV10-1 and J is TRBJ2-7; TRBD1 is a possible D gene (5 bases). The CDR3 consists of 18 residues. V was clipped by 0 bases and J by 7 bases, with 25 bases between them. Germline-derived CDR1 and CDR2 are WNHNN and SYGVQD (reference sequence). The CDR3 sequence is CASSESVSGRRVANEQYF. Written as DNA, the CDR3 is TGCGCCAGCAGTGAGTCTGTGTCAGGGCGAAGGGTTGCCAATGAGCAGTACTTC.

The CDR3: CAISARTDLGSPLHF. CDR3 bases: TGTGCCATCAGTGCCAGGACAGATCTGGGATCACCCCTCCACTTT. The rearrangement uses TRBV10-3 and TRBJ1-6; D perhaps matches TRBD1 (6 bases). CDR3 size: 15 residues. Trimming shortened V by 4 bases and J by 10 bases, and 17 bases separated the two germline ends. Germline V gene lookup returns CDR1 ENHRY and CDR2 SYGVKD.

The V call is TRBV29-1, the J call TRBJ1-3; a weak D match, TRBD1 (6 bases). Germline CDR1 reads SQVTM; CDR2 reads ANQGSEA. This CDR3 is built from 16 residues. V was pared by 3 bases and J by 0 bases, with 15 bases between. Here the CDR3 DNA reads TGCAGCGTTGATGGGGGGCAGGGTAGCTCTGGAAACACCATATATTTT. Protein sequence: CSVDGGQGSSGNTIYF.

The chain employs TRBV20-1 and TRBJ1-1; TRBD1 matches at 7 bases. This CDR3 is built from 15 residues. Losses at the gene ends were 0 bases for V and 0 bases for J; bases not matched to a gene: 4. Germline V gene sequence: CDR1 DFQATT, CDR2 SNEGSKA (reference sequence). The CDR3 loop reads CSARDAGGVNTEAFF. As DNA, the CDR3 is TGCAGTGCTAGAGATGCAGGGGGAGTGAACACTGAAGCTTTCTTT.

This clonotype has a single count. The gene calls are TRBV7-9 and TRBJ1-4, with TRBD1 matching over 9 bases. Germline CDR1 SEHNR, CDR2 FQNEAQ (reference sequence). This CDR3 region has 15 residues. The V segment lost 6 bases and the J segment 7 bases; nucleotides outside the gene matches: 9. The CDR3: CASSKKQGASEKLFF. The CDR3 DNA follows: TGTGCCAGCAGTAAAAAACAGGGGGCCAGTGAAAAACTGTTTTTT.

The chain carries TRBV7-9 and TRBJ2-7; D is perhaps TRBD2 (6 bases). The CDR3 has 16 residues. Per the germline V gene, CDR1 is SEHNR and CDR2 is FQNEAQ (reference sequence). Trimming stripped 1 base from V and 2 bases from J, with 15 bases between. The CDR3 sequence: CASSLVSGGATYEQYF. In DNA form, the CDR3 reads TGTGCCAGCAGCTTAGTGTCAGGCGGGGCCACCTACGAGCAGTACTTC. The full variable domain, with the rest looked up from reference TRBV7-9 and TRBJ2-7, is DTGVSQNPRHKITKRGQNVTFRCDPISEHNRLYWYRQTLGQGPEFLTYFQNEAQLEKSRLLSDRFSAERPKGSFSTLEIQRTEQGDSAMYLCASSLVSGGATYEQYFGPGTRLTVT.

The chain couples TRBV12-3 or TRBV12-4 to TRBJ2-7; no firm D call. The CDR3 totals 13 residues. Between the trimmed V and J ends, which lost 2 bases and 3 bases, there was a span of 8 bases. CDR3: CASSLSIGYEQYF. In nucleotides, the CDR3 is TGTGCCAGCAGTTTATCGATCGGCTACGAGCAGTACTTC.

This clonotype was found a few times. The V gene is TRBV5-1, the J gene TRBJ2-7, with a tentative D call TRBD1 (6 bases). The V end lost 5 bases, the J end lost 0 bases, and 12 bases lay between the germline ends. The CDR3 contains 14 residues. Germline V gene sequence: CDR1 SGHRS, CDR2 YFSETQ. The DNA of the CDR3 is TGCGCCAGCAGTAGTCCGGGACACTCCTACGAGCAGTACTTC. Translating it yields CASSSPGHSYEQYF.

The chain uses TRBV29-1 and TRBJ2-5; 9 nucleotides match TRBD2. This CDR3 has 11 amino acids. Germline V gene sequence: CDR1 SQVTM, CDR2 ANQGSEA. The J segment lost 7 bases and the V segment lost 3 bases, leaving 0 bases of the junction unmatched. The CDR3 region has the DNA TGCAGCGTTGATAGCGGGGGGACCCAGTACTTC. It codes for CSVDSGGTQYF.

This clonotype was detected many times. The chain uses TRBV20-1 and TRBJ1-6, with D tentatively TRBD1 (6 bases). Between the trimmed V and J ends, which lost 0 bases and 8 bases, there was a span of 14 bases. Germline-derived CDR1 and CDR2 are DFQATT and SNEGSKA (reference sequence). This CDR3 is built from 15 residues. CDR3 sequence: CSARDHGGRDSPLHF. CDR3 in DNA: TGCAGTGCTAGAGATCACGGGGGCCGCGATTCACCCCTCCACTTT.